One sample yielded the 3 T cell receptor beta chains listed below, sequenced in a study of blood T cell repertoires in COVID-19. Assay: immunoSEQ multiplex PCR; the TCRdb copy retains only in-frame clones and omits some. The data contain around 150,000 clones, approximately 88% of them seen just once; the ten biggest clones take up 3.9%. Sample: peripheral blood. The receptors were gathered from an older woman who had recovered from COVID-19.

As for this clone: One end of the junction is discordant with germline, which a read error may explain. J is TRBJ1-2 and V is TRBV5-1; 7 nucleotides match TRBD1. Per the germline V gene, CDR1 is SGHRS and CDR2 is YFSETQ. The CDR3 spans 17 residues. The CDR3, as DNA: TGCGCCAGCCGCTTCCGAGGGGGCGGCGATAAAAACTATGGCTACACCTTC. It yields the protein CASRFRGGGDKNYGYTF.

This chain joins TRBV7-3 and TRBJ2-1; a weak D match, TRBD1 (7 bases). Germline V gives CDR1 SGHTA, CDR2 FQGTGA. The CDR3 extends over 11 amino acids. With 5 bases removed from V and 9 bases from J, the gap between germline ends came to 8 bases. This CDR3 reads CASSQGGEQFF. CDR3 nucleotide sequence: TGTGCCAGCAGCCAGGGGGGTGAGCAGTTCTTC.

The CDR3 spells CASSQSNLPYEQYF. In DNA form, the CDR3 reads TGCGCCAGCAGCCAATCTAACCTTCCCTACGAGCAGTACTTC. The rearrangement links TRBV4-1 to TRBJ2-7; D call uncertain. Germline V gives CDR1 MGHRA, CDR2 YSYEKL. There are 14 residues in the CDR3. V dropped 2 bases and J dropped 2 bases, with 10 bases sitting between them.